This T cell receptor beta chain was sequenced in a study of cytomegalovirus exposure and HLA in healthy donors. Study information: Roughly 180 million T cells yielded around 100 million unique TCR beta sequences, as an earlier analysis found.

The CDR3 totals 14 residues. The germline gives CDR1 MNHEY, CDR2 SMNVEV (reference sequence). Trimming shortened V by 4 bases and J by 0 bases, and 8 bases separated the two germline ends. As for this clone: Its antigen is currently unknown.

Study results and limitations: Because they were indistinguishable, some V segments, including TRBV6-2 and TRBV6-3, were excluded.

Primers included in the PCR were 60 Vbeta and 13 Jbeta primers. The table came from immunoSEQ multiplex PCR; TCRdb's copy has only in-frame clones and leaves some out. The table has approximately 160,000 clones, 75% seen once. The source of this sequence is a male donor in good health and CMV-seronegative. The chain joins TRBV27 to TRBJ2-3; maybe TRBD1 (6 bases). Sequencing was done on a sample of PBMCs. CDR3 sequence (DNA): TGTGCCAGCAGTTATCAGGGGAGCACAGATACGCAGTATTTT. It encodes CASSYQGSTDTQYF.